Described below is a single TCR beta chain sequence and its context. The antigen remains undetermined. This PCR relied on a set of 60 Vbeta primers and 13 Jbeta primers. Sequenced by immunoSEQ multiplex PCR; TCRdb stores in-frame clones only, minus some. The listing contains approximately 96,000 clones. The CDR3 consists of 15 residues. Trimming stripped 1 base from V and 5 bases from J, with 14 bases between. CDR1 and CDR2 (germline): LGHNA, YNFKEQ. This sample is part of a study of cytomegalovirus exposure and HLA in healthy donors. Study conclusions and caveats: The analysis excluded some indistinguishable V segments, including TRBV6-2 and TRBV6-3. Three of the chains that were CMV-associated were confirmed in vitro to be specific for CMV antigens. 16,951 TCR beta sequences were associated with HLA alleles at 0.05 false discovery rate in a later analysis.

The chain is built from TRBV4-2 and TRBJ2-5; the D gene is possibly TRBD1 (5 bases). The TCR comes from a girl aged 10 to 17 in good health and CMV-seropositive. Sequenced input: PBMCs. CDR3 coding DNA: TGTGCCAGCAGCCAAGGAGGCCAGGGCGCCGAGACCCAGTACTTC. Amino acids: CASSQGGQGAETQYF.